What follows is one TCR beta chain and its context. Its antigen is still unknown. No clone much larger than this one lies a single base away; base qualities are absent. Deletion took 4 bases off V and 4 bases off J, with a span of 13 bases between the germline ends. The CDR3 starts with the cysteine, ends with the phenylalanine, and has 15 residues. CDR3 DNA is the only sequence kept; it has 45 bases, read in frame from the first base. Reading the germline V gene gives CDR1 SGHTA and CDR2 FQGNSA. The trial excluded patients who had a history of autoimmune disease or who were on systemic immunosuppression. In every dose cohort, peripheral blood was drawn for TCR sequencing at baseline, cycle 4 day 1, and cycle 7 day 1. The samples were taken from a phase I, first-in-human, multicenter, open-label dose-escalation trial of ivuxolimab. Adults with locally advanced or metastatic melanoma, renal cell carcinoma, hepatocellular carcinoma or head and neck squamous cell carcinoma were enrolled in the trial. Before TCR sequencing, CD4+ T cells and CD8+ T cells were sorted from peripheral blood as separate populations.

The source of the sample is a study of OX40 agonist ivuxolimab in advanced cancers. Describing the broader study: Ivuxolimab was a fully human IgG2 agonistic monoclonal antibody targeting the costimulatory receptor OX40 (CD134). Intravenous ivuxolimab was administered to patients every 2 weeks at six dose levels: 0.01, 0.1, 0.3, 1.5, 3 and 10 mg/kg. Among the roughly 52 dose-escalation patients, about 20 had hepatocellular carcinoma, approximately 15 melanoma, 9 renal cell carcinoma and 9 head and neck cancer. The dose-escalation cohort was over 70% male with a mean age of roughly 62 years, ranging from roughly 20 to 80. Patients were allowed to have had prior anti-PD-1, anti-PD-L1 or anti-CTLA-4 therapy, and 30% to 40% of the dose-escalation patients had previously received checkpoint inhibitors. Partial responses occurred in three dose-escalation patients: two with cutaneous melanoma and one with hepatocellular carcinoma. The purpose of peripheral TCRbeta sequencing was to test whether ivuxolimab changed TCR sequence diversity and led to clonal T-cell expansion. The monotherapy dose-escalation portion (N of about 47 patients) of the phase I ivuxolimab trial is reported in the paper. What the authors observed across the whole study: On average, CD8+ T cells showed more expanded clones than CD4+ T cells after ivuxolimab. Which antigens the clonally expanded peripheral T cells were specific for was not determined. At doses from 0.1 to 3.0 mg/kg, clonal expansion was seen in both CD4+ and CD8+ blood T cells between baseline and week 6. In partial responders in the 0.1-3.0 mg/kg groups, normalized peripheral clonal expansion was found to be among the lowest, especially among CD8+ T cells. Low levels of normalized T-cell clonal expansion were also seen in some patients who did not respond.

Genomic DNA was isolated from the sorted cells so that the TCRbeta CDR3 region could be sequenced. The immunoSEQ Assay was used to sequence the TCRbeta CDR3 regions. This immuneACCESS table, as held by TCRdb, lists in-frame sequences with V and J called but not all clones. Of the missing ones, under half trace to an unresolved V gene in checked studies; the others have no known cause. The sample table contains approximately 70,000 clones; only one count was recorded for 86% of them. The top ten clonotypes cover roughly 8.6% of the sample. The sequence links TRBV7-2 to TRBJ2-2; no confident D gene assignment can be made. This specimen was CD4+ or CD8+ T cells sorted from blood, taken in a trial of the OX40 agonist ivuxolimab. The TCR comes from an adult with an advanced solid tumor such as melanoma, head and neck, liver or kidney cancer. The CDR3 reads CASSYMGSFTGELFF. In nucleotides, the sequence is TGTGCCAGCAGCTACATGGGCAGTTTCACCGGGGAGCTGTTTTTT.